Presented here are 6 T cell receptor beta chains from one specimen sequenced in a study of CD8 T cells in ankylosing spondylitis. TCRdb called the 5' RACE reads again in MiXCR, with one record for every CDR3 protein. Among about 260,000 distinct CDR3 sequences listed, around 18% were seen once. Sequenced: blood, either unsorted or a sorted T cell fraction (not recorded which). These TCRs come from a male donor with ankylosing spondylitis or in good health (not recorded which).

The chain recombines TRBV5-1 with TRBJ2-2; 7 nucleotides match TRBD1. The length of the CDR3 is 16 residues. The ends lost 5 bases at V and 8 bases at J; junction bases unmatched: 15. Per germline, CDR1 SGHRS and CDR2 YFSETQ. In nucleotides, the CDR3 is TGCGCCAGCAGACCTACGGGGAAGGGGGCGCTTGGGGAGCTGTTTTTT. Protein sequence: CASRPTGKGALGELFF.

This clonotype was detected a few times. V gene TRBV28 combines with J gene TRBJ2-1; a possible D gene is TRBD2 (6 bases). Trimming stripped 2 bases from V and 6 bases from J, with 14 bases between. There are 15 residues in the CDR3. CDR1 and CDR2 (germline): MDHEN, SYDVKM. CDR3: CASSLVPGAFNEQFF. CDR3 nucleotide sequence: TGTGCCAGCAGTTTAGTGCCGGGAGCGTTCAATGAGCAGTTCTTC.

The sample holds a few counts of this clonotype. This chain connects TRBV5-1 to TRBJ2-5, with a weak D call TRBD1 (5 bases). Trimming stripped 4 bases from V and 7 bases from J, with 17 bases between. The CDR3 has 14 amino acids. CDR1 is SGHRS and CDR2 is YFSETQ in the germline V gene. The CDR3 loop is CASSVQQETGTQYF. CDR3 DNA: TGCGCCAGCAGCGTTCAACAGGAGACGGGGACCCAGTACTTC.

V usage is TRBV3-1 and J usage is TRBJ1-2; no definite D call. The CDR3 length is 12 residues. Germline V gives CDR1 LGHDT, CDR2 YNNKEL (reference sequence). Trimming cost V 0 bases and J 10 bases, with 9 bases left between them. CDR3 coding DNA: TGTGCCAGCAGCCAAGATAGATGGGCCTACACCTTC. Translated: CASSQDRWAYTF. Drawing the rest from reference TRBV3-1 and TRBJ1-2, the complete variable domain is DTAVSQTPKYLVTQMGNDKSIKCEQNLGHDTMYWYKQDSKKFLKIMFSYNNKELIINETVPNRFSPKSPDKAHLNLHINSLELGDSAVYFCASSQDRWAYTFGSGTRLTVV.

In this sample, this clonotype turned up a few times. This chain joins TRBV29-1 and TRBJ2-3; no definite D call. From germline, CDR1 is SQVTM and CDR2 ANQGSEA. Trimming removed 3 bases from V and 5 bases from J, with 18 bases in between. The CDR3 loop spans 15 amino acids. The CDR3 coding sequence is TGCAGCGTTGAGGTCAATACGGGCCTGGGAGATACGCAGTATTTT. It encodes CSVEVNTGLGDTQYF.

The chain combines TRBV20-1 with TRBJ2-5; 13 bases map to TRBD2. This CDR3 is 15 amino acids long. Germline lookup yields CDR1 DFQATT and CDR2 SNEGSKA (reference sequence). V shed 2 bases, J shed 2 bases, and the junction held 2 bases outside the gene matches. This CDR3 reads CSARKGLAGQETQYF. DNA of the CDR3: TGCAGTGCTAGAAAGGGACTAGCGGGACAAGAGACCCAGTACTTC.